Sequencing of this T cell receptor (beta chain) was carried out in a study of T cells after yellow fever vaccination. 5'RACE template switching produced TCR cDNA carrying a universal primer site and UMIs. TCRdb reanalysed the 5' RACE reads using MiXCR and keeps one entry per CDR3 protein. The sample shows about 94,000 distinct CDR3 sequences, over 8% of them seen only once. This CDR3 is 15 amino acids long. Trimming took off 4 bases at V and 5 bases at J, with 18 bases between the two ends. Study-level points and caveats: Contamination of FACS-sorted repertoires by abundant clonotypes from the bulk population could occur. Most clones from primary vaccination were detected again post-booster (about 95% CD4, about 88% CD8). Some clonotypes, a small share, were shared between CD4 and CD8 compartments.

This rearrangement joins TRBV12-3 or TRBV12-4 to TRBJ2-7; D not resolved. This receptor was identified in a young man who received the YFV17D yellow fever vaccine. The material sequenced was CD8+ T cells not binding an NS4B(214-222) dextramer, sorted from PBMCs, taken approximately 16 days after the first yellow fever vaccination. CDR3 nucleotide sequence: TGTGCCAGCAGTTACTCGGTTGGGCGCGTCGACGAGCAGTACTTC. It codes for CASSYSVGRVDEQYF.